These 10 T cell receptor beta chains share one sample of origin, sequenced in a study of blood T cells in healthy people across ages. Sample-barcoded 5' priming and a J-beta primer mix drove a second PCR of roughly 7 to 11 cycles. One entry per CDR3 protein results from TCRdb running MiXCR on the 5' RACE reads. There are 920,000 or so distinct CDR3 sequences in the sample; around 45% occur only once, and over 15% lies in the top ten. Sequencing was done on a sample of blood. The receptor source for this set is a woman aged 55-70 years in good health.

This clonotype was counted a few times. The chain couples TRBV6-5 to TRBJ2-1; 9 positions agree with TRBD2. The CDR3 extends over 15 amino acids. CDR1 is MNHEY, CDR2 SVGAGI, per germline. Trimming cost V 5 bases and J 7 bases; bases outside gene matches: 9. CDR3 sequence: CASSQPGLAKNEQFF. The CDR3 DNA follows: TGTGCCAGCAGTCAACCGGGACTAGCAAAGAATGAGCAGTTCTTC.

V usage is TRBV20-1 and J usage is TRBJ1-2; D unclear. Germline-derived CDR1 and CDR2 are DFQATT and SNEGSKA (reference sequence). The CDR3 length is 16 residues. The V gene lost 0 bases and the J gene lost 0 bases, with 14 bases spanning the gap. The CDR3 DNA sequence: TGCAGTGCTAGAGATTCCCAGGCTCTCCCTAACTATGGCTACACCTTC. Protein sequence: CSARDSQALPNYGYTF.

This clonotype was seen only a few times. The rearrangement uses TRBV4-1 and TRBJ2-7; D remains ambiguous. V was shortened by 4 bases and J by 3 bases, with 10 bases between the two germline ends. CDR1 is MGHRA, CDR2 YSYEKL, per germline. CDR3 length: 13 amino acids. Written as DNA, the CDR3 is TGCGCCAGCAGCCTCCCCGACCGCTACGAGCAGTACTTC. Its translation is CASSLPDRYEQYF.

The chain couples TRBV28 to TRBJ2-1, with TRBD2 as a possible D gene (6 bases). Trimming cost V 6 bases and J 5 bases, with 17 bases left between them. The CDR3 contains 15 residues. CDR1 is MDHEN, CDR2 SYDVKM, per germline. CDR3: CASRTRDFRNNEQFF. The CDR3 bases are TGTGCCAGCAGGACCAGGGACTTTCGGAACAATGAGCAGTTCTTC.

The V call is TRBV5-6, the J call TRBJ2-1; 8 bases line up with TRBD2. V lost 4 bases, J lost 13 bases, and 10 bases stayed unmatched. The length of the CDR3 is 13 residues. In germline, CDR1 is SGHDT, CDR2 YYEEEE. The CDR3 nucleotides read TGTGCCAGCAGCACGAGCTATAGCGGGACTCAGTTCTTC. Translating it yields CASSTSYSGTQFF.

This clonotype has only a few counts. The V call is TRBV6-5, the J call TRBJ2-7; D remains unclear. Looked up from germline, CDR1 is MNHEY and CDR2 is SVGAGI. V lost 0 bases and J lost 3, with 9 bases in between. CDR3 length equals 14 residues. The CDR3 nucleotides are TGTGCCAGCAGTTACTCGTCAATAGACTACGAGCAGTACTTC. This translates into CASSYSSIDYEQYF.

This clonotype was counted only a few times. The chain couples TRBV10-3 to TRBJ2-1; D is perhaps TRBD1 or TRBD2 (6 bases each). Trimming took 11 bases from V and 9 from J, leaving 23 bases between them. The CDR3 consists of 14 residues. Per germline, CDR1 ENHRY and CDR2 SYGVKD. The DNA of the CDR3 is TGTGCCTCGATGCCGGGGGCCGGGTGGGGTGAGCAGTTCTTC. This codes for CASMPGAGWGEQFF.

The chain is built from TRBV7-2 and TRBJ2-1; either TRBD1 or TRBD2 may supply D (5 bases each). The length of the CDR3 is 15 residues. CDR1 is SGHTA, CDR2 FQGNSA, per germline. Deletions cut 5 bases from V and 7 bases from J, with 18 bases between. CDR3 nucleotide sequence: TGTGCCAGCAGCCCAATGAGCCCGGGGCAAAATGAGCAGTTCTTC. Its translation is CASSPMSPGQNEQFF.

This clonotype has just a few counts. This chain uses TRBV12-3 or TRBV12-4 with TRBJ2-7, with D perhaps matching TRBD1 (5 bases). The ends were cut back, 5 bases at V and 3 bases at J, with 17 bases in the middle. The CDR3 spans 15 residues. The CDR3 loop reads CASSPLGVSNYEQYF. The CDR3 DNA reads as TGTGCCAGCAGTCCATTAGGGGTGAGCAACTACGAGCAGTACTTC.

V usage is TRBV9 and J usage is TRBJ2-3; 8 nucleotides match TRBD2. CDR3 length: 16 residues. V lost 0 bases and J lost 3; bases outside the gene matches: 6. The germline V gene encodes CDR1 SGDLS and CDR2 YYNGEE. The CDR3 region has the DNA TGTGCCAGCAGCGTAGTGGCGGGAGGAGGGACAGATACGCAGTATTTT. Translated: CASSVVAGGGTDTQYF.